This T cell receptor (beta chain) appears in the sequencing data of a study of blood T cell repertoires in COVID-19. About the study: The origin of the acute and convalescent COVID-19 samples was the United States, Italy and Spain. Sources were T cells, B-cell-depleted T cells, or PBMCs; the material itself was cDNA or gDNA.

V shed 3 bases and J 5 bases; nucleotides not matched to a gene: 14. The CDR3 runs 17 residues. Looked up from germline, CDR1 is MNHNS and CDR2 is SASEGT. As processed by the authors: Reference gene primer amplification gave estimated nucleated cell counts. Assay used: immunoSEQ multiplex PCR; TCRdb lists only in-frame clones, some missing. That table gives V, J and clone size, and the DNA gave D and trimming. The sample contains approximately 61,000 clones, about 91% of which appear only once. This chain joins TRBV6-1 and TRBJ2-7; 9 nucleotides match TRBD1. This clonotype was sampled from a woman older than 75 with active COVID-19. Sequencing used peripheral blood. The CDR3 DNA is TGTGCCAGCAGTGAGCTGGGCTGGACGGGACAGGGCCACGAGCAGTACTTC. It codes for CASSELGWTGQGHEQYF.